This TCR beta chain was recovered during a study of cytomegalovirus exposure and HLA in healthy donors. Study-wide points: Sequencing depth across donors, presence/absence analyses assumed, was roughly uniform. Segments of the TCR beta V type were, in most cases, productive about 90% or about 30% of the time in an earlier analysis. A later analysis revealed that TCR association rates differed between HLA loci, peaking at DRB1 and bottoming out at HLA-C. The Asian-associated ancestry cluster reportedly had fewer N-insertions than the approximately 670-donor mean in a later analysis.

The PCR employed 60 Vbeta primers together with 13 Jbeta primers. Profiling relied on immunoSEQ multiplex PCR, and the TCRdb table lists in-frame clones only, not all of them. This table has fewer than 200,000 clones, around four fifths appearing once. V was clipped by 4 bases and J by 2 bases, with 14 bases between them. The germline CDR1 and CDR2 sequences are SGHTA and FQGNSA. There are 16 residues in the CDR3. Details on this clone: Its antigen is unknown.

Source material: PBMCs. The receptor was derived from a woman aged 45-60 years in good health and CMV-seronegative. The chain links TRBV7-2 to TRBJ2-2; D possibly corresponds to TRBD1 (6 bases). DNA for the CDR3: TGTGCCAGCAGCTGGCCAGGGGTCGGTAACACCGGGGAGCTGTTTTTT. It translates to CASSWPGVGNTGELFF.